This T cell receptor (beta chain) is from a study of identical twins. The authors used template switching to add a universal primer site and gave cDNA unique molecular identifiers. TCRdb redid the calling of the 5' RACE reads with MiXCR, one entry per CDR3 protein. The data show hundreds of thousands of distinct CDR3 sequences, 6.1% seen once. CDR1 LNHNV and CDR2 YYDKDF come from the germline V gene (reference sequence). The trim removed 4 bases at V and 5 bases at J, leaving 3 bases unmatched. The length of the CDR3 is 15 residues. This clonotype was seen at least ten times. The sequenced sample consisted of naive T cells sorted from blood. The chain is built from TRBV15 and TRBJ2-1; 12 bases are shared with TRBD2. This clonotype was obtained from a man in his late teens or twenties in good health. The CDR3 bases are TGTGCCACCAGCATTAGGACTAGCGGGGACAATGAGCAGTTCTTC. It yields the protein CATSIRTSGDNEQFF.